This TCR beta chain was recorded in a study of a mutant IDH1 vaccine in newly diagnosed glioma. Study in general: Each patient was administered eight vaccinations, scheduled in weeks 1, 3, 5, 7, 11, 15, 19 and 23. Investigators started vaccination 4-6 weeks after radiotherapy alone, or with temozolomide cycles. Treated patients showed a male proportion of roughly 62%, a female proportion of around 40%, and a mean age of about 44 years.

Sequencing used immunoSEQ multiplex PCR; TCRdb keeps in-frame clones, though not all of them. The sample records approximately 61,000 clones, roughly 80% being singletons. Study outcomes and limitations: It seemed that pseudoprogression was not linked to changes in the top peripheral T cell clonotypes.

Time point: week 11, during vaccination. Each dose of the vaccine consisted of 300 ug of mutant IDH1 20-mer peptide, with topical imiquimod. CDR3 length equals 15 residues. The V end was cut by 5 bases, the J end by 1 base, with 15 bases between. Germline CDR1 and CDR2: SGHVS and FQNEAQ. Notes on this clone: Its antigen is currently unknown.

The TCR sequence derives from a man aged 45 to 65 with glioma. Here the sequenced sample was PBMCs, taken from a glioma patient whose treatment included an IDH1 peptide vaccine. The J gene is TRBJ2-7, the V gene TRBV7-8; D might be TRBD1 or TRBD2, each matching 5 bases. CDR3 DNA sequence: TGTGCCAGCAGCCTCTGGGGCGGCGGGTCCTACGAGCAGTACTTC. It codes for CASSLWGGGSYEQYF.